This T cell receptor beta chain was captured in a study of blood T cell repertoires in COVID-19. Germline V lookup: CDR1 MNHNY, CDR2 SVGAGI (reference sequence). The ends lost 5 bases at V and 3 bases at J; junction bases unmatched: 6. This CDR3 comprises 15 residues. Study processing details: Amplification of reference gene primers was used by the study to estimate nucleated cell counts. Sequenced by immunoSEQ multiplex PCR; TCRdb stores in-frame clones only, minus some. That table is the source of V, J and clone size, and D and trimming were worked out from the DNA. In the table there are around 130,000 clones, under 95% of which are singletons.

This clonotype originated in a man over 45 with active COVID-19. This chain connects TRBV6-6 to TRBJ1-5, with 8 nucleotides matching TRBD1. Sequencing input: peripheral blood. The CDR3 nucleotides are TGTGCCAGCAGTACGAGGACAGGGAACAATCAGCCCCAGCATTTT. Translation: CASSTRTGNNQPQHF.